A single sample is the source of the 26 T cell receptor beta chains below, sequenced in a study of cytomegalovirus exposure and HLA in healthy donors. PCR used 60 Vbeta primers and 13 Jbeta primers. Clones were read by immunoSEQ multiplex PCR, and TCRdb kept only the in-frame ones, dropping some. The data show about 95,000 clones, around 80% seen once. The sample taken for sequencing was PBMCs. Every receptor here comes from a man aged 25-45 years in good health and CMV-seropositive.

The chain recombines TRBV7-2 with TRBJ2-7; 11 bases line up with TRBD2. V trimming: 5 bases; J trimming: 6 bases; junction bases outside the gene matches: 12. This CDR3 has 16 residues. CDR1 is SGHTA and CDR2 is FQGNSA in the germline V gene. Written as DNA, the CDR3 is TGTGCCAGCAGCCCCCTACTAGCGGGGGCCCTCTCCGAGCAGTACGTC. This encodes CASSPLLAGALSEQYV.

This clone was seen only once. The chain uses TRBV7-2 and TRBJ2-1, with TRBD2 matching 7 bases. The trim removed 1 base at V and 5 bases at J, leaving 5 bases unmatched. This CDR3 contains 15 residues. Germline-derived CDR1 and CDR2 are SGHTA and FQGNSA. CDR3 in DNA: TGTGCCAGCAGCTTAGTCGCGGGAGTTAACAATGAGCAGTTCTTC. Its translation: CASSLVAGVNNEQFF.

This clone was detected only once. This chain links TRBV7-6 with TRBJ1-5, with a tentative D call TRBD1 (5 bases). V shed 1 base and J shed 5 bases, with 18 bases lying between them. There are 17 residues in the CDR3. CDR1 and CDR2 from the germline V gene are SGHVS and FNYEAQ. The CDR3 bases are TGTGCCAGCAGCTTAGATGGTCGCAGGGATGACGATCAGCCCCAGCATTTT. Protein: CASSLDGRRDDDQPQHF. Supplemented by reference TRBV7-6 and TRBJ1-5, the full variable domain reads GAGVSQSPRYKVTKRGQDVALRCDPISGHVSLYWYRQALGQGPEFLTYFNYEAQQDKSGLPNDRFSAERPEGSISTLTIQRTEQRDSAMYRCASSLDGRRDDDQPQHFGDGTRLSIL.

This chain links TRBV5-1 with TRBJ2-7, with D maybe TRBD2 (6 bases). CDR1 and CDR2 (germline): SGHRS, YFSETQ. CDR3 length equals 15 residues. The V end was cut by 3 bases, the J end by 0 bases, with 13 bases between. In nucleotides, the CDR3 is TGCGCCAGCAGCTCCCCGGGACTGAACTCCTACGAGCAGTACTTC. Its protein is CASSSPGLNSYEQYF.

The CDR3 sequence is CASSQAREEETQYF. CDR3 in DNA: TGCGCCAGCAGCCAAGCTCGGGAAGAAGAGACCCAGTACTTC. V is TRBV4-1 and J is TRBJ2-5; tentative D call: TRBD2 (5 bases). Germline values: CDR1 MGHRA, CDR2 YSYEKL. V lost 1 base, J lost 3 bases, and 9 bases lay in between. The CDR3 sequence is 14 residues long.

In this sample, this clone turned up many times. The rearrangement uses TRBV9 and TRBJ1-2; D is perhaps TRBD1 (5 bases). Deletions cut 4 bases from V and 4 bases from J, with 17 bases between. Germline V lookup: CDR1 SGDLS, CDR2 YYNGEE. The CDR3 has 15 residues. CDR3 amino acids: CASSTQESALYGYTF. The CDR3 DNA is TGTGCCAGCAGCACACAGGAGAGTGCTCTCTATGGCTACACCTTC.

This chain joins TRBV5-4 and TRBJ2-3, with 9 bases identical to TRBD2. The V and J ends lost 4 bases and 6 bases, in that order; junction bases with no gene match: 15. In germline, CDR1 is SGHNT, CDR2 YYREEE (reference sequence). CDR3 length: 17 residues. CDR3 residues: CASSPLRAGGQGDTQYF. In nucleotides, the CDR3 is TGTGCCAGCAGCCCCCTACGAGCGGGGGGACAAGGGGATACGCAGTATTTT.

The sample holds one count of this clone. The V gene is TRBV5-4, the J gene TRBJ2-5, with D unresolved. V was trimmed by 3 bases and J by 3 bases, leaving 12 bases between them. The CDR3 is made up of 14 amino acids. Germline-derived CDR1 and CDR2 are SGHNT and YYREEE (reference sequence). The CDR3 loop is CASSSPQLEETQYF. The CDR3 nucleotides read TGTGCCAGCAGCTCGCCCCAGTTGGAAGAGACCCAGTACTTC.

The chain employs TRBV9 and TRBJ2-5, with 10 bases matching TRBD2. V dropped 0 bases and J dropped 4; count of bases not matched to a gene: 9. The CDR3 sequence is 17 residues long. Germline loops: CDR1 SGDLS, CDR2 YYNGEE. Written as DNA, the CDR3 is TGTGCCAGCAGCGTAGGCGCTAGCGGGAGTCGGTCAGAGACCCAGTACTTC. Protein product: CASSVGASGSRSETQYF.

This chain joins TRBV5-6 and TRBJ2-7, with 9 bases matching TRBD2. The CDR3 is 15 residues long. Germline V lookup: CDR1 SGHDT, CDR2 YYEEEE. The J segment lost 4 bases and the V segment lost 4 bases, leaving 9 bases of the junction unmatched. The CDR3 reads CASSDMRGGLYEQYV. The CDR3 region has the DNA TGTGCCAGCAGCGACATGCGGGGGGGGTTGTACGAGCAGTACGTC.

This clone has only a few counts. The CDR3 DNA is TGCACCAGCAGCCAATGCTGCGGGACAGGGGCCATCTCCTATAATTCACCCCTCCACTTT. It translates to CTSSQCCGTGAISYNSPLHF. The chain carries TRBV1 and TRBJ1-6; the table gives TRBD1 as D, unverified against the DNA. TRBV1 is described as a pseudogene. The length of the CDR3 is 20 residues.

The CDR3 sequence is CASSGGAGYSGNTIYF. As DNA, the CDR3 is TGTGCCTCATCGGGGGGGGCGGGTTACTCTGGAAACACCATATATTTT. This chain connects TRBV9 to TRBJ1-3, with TRBD1 as a possible D gene (6 bases). Trimming took off 10 bases at V and 0 bases at J, with 20 bases between the two ends. This CDR3 is 16 amino acids long. The germline gives CDR1 SGDLS, CDR2 YYNGEE.

Details on this clone: Other DNA sequences from this sample encode an identical CDR3 as well. The chain couples TRBV30 to TRBJ2-5; D is unclear. CDR1 and CDR2 from the germline V gene are GTSNPN and SVGIG (reference sequence). The CDR3 runs to 11 residues. Trimming shortened V by 1 base and J by 4 bases, and 4 bases separated the two germline ends. CDR3 nucleotide sequence: TGTGCCTGGAGTGGTCGAGAGACCCAGTACTTC. This encodes CAWSGRETQYF.

In this sample, this clone turned up once. This chain uses TRBV4-3 with TRBJ2-5, with D perhaps matching TRBD2 (6 bases). TRBJ2-7 matches the DNA end more closely, so the J call is doubtful. This CDR3 has 16 amino acids. Germline-derived CDR1 and CDR2 are LGHNA and YSLEER. CDR3: CASSQGYGGTPYEQYF. The CDR3 nucleotides are TGCGCCAGCAGCCAAGGCTATGGCGGGACCCCCTACGAGCAGTACTTC.

The rearrangement joins TRBV28 to TRBJ2-7, with D tentatively TRBD2 (7 bases). Looked up from germline, CDR1 is MDHEN and CDR2 is SYDVKM. V dropped 7 bases and J dropped 7 bases, with 26 bases sitting between them. CDR3 length: 16 amino acids. The CDR3 reads CASTRRGGGPFREQYF. In DNA, the CDR3 is TGTGCCAGCACCCGAAGGGGGGGAGGGCCCTTTCGGGAGCAGTACTTC.

This clone was seen more than once but under ten times. J is TRBJ2-7 and V is TRBV7-2, with TRBD1 identical over 7 bases. The trim removed 3 bases at V and 5 bases at J, leaving 7 bases unmatched. This CDR3 comprises 14 residues. Germline assignment: CDR1 SGHTA and CDR2 FQGNSA. CDR3 sequence: CASSFDRVRDEQYF. Written as DNA, the CDR3 is TGTGCCAGCAGCTTTGACAGGGTGCGGGACGAGCAGTACTTC.

The rearrangement joins TRBV6-5 to TRBJ1-2, with 9 bases matching TRBD1. The J segment lost 8 bases and the V segment lost 6 bases, leaving 7 bases of the junction unmatched. There are 13 residues in the CDR3. Per the germline V gene, CDR1 is MNHEY and CDR2 is SVGAGI. In DNA form, the CDR3 reads TGTGCCAGCAGGCACAGGGGGCTGGGCGGCTACACCTTC. Translating it yields CASRHRGLGGYTF.

The chain uses TRBV4-2 and TRBJ1-6; D ambiguous. This CDR3 is built from 18 residues. Germline V gene sequence: CDR1 LGHNA, CDR2 YNFKEQ. V shed 0 bases and J shed 1 base, with 13 bases lying between them. CDR3 sequence: CASSQDPPGLSYNSPLHF. CDR3 bases: TGTGCCAGCAGCCAAGATCCCCCGGGATTGTCCTATAATTCACCCCTCCACTTT.

The table lists this clone with a count of one. The chain couples TRBV14 to TRBJ2-7; TRBD1 is a possible D gene (6 bases). The CDR3 sequence is 15 residues long. Germline V gene lookup returns CDR1 SGHDN and CDR2 FVKESK. Trimming shortened V by 3 bases and J by 2 bases, and 14 bases separated the two germline ends. CDR3 DNA: TGTGCCAGCAGCCACCCTCCCCGGGACACCTACGAGCAGTACTTC. Translating it yields CASSHPPRDTYEQYF.

This clone was seen a single time. CDR3 sequence (DNA): TGTGCCAGCAGCTTAGGAAAGACAGGGGTGGCTGGCGAGCAGTACTTC. This translates into CASSLGKTGVAGEQYF. The rearrangement joins TRBV7-6 to TRBJ2-7; TRBD1 aligns across 8 bases. The V gene end was trimmed by 1 base and the J gene end by 6 bases; junction bases not matched to a gene: 11. CDR3 length: 16 amino acids. CDR1 and CDR2 from the germline V gene are SGHVS and FNYEAQ.

The genes are TRBV19 and TRBJ2-2, with TRBD2 identical over 10 bases. Germline-derived CDR1 and CDR2 are LNHDA and SQIVND (reference sequence). The CDR3 loop spans 14 amino acids. J lost 6 bases, V lost 9 bases, and 7 bases had no gene match. The CDR3 reads CASRLAGSSGELFF. The CDR3 DNA is TGTGCCAGCAGACTAGCGGGCTCCTCCGGGGAGCTGTTTTTT.

In its sample, this clone was seen many times. This chain links TRBV27 with TRBJ1-1; D uncertain. V lost 6 bases, J lost 1 base, and 12 bases lay in between. The germline V gene encodes CDR1 MNHEY and CDR2 SMNVEV (reference sequence). The CDR3 consists of 14 residues. CDR3 nucleotide sequence: TGTGCCAGCAGAGATTGGAGTTCGAACACTGAAGCTTTCTTT. This sequence encodes CASRDWSSNTEAFF.

The rearrangement links TRBV5-1 to TRBJ2-2; TRBD1 might be the D (5 bases). The germline CDR1 and CDR2 sequences are SGHRS and YFSETQ. V was pared by 0 bases and J by 5 bases, with 17 bases between. The CDR3 loop spans 17 amino acids. CDR3 nucleotide sequence: TGCGCCAGCAGCTTGGGTCCGCAGGGCACTCATACCGGGGAGCTGTTTTTT. This gives the protein CASSLGPQGTHTGELFF.

This chain connects TRBV29-1 to TRBJ1-1; D gene ambiguous. The CDR3 sequence is 12 residues long. Germline values: CDR1 SQVTM, CDR2 ANQGSEA. Trimming cost V 2 bases and J 6 bases, with 10 bases left between them. CDR3 amino acids: CSVESLGAEAFF. Written as DNA, the CDR3 is TGCAGCGTTGAAAGTCTGGGCGCTGAAGCTTTCTTT.

This clone turned up a few times. The V gene is TRBV11-3, the J gene TRBJ2-2; D possibly corresponds to TRBD2 (6 bases). V shed 3 bases and J shed 4 bases, with 6 bases lying between them. The germline gives CDR1 SGHNT, CDR2 YENEEA. The length of the CDR3 is 13 residues. The CDR3 protein is CASSLTSTGELFF. CDR3 DNA sequence: TGTGCCAGCAGCTTGACTAGCACCGGGGAGCTGTTTTTT. Drawing the rest from reference TRBV11-3 and TRBJ2-2, the complete variable domain is EAGVVQSPRYKIIEKKQPVAFWCNPISGHNTLYWYLQNLGQGPELLIRYENEEAVDDSQLPKDRFSAERLKGVDSTLKIQPAELGDSAVYLCASSLTSTGELFFGEGSRLTVL.

This clone was detected only a few times. This chain links TRBV6-5 with TRBJ2-5; D possibly corresponds to TRBD2 (6 bases). Trimming took off 2 bases at V and 5 bases at J, with 9 bases between the two ends. The CDR3 consists of 13 residues. From germline, CDR1 is MNHEY and CDR2 SVGAGI. CDR3 coding DNA: TGTGCCAGCAGTTACGGGGGGAGTGAGACCCAGTACTTC. The encoded protein is CASSYGGSETQYF.